This TCR beta chain was identified during a study of T cells expressing NK-cell markers. Overall study context: It was sorted CD3+CD56-NKG2C+, CD3+CD56+NKG2C- and CD3+CD56+NKG2C+ T cells that provided the TCR beta repertoires.

TCRdb re-called the 5' RACE reads and catalogs CDR3 proteins one per entry, DNA excluded. This sample's clone table lists approximately 150,000 distinct CDR3 sequences. Germline V gene sequence: CDR1 LGHDT, CDR2 YNNKEL (reference sequence). The CDR3 has 13 amino acids. V usage is TRBV3-1 and J usage is TRBJ1-3. The TCR was taken from a woman between 18 and 70 years old in good health. Sequencing input: blood T cells: a sorted CD56 or NKG2C T cell subset, CD4+ or CD8+ T cells, or bulk PBMC T cells (not recorded which). The CDR3 loop reads CATSAFTGNTIYF.